This entry describes one T cell receptor beta chain. This clonotype came up many times. Its antigen target is currently unknown. Base qualities are not recorded, but no much larger clone differs from it by a single base. Including cysteine and phenylalanine, the CDR3 has 12 amino acids. Only CDR3 DNA remains: 36 bases, in frame from the first base. Taken from the germline V gene (reference sequence), the CDR1 and CDR2 loops are DFQATT and SNEGSKA. V is trimmed back by 2 bases and J by 7 bases, and the junction contains 2 bases that no gene match accounts for. These data originate in a study of blood T cells in healthy people across ages (dated by TCRdb to about 2015). Turning to the overall study: In model experiments, template switching captured about one uniquely barcoded TCR beta cDNA molecule for every two T cells. The donors were split into four age groups: young (average 16 years), middle-aged (roughly 42), aged (roughly 68) and long-lived (over 80). Age-related changes in TCR beta repertoire diversity were measured in the study by deep sequencing normalized with unique cDNA molecular identifiers. The study analyzed two additional independent replicas of 1 million unique cDNA reads from the same blood draw for two donors, one aged 18 to 29 and one aged 80 or older. To avoid experimental bias, donors of different ages were randomly spread across the sequencing lanes.

The roughly 39 donors, aged about 6 to 95 years, were systemically healthy Caucasian individuals from Russia. Ten milliliters of peripheral blood were drawn from each donor into EDTA-treated Vacutainer tubes. Ficoll-Paque density-gradient centrifugation was used to isolate PBMCs, with at least 7 million per sample. Total RNA was extracted from PBMCs with Trizol reagent, with at least 5 micrograms obtained per sample. For every donor, an aliquot of PBMCs went through flow cytometry to measure the percentages of naive CD45RAhigh/CD27high T cells. Library preparation was by 5' RACE. Reads for this sample came from an Illumina HiSeq 2500. The second PCR ran for roughly 7 to 12 cycles and used a J-beta primer mix along with a sample-barcoded 5' primer. A unique molecular identifier was introduced onto each TCR beta cDNA molecule by a template-switch 5' adaptor carrying 12 random nucleotides. Each sample yielded at least 2.5 million CDR3-containing paired-end reads. The Mint cDNA synthesis kit, primed by a TRBC-specific oligonucleotide, was used to synthesize first-strand cDNA from all RNA. Following uracil-DNA glycosylase treatment, a first 18-cycle PCR with universal primers M1SS and BC2_uni_R was performed on all cDNA. On the authors' methods: For normalization, 1 million high-quality reads were randomly selected from each sample, with every read carrying a distinct molecular identifier. Reads sharing molecular identifiers were discarded rather than binned into consensus sequences. MiTCR, with a Q25 quality threshold and the strictest error-elimination algorithm, was used for CDR3 identification, clonotype clustering and error correction. Lower-bound total TCR beta diversity was estimated with a nonparametric unseen species model using Euler transformation. TCRdb passed the public sequencing reads through fastp at Q25 and MiXCR, retaining productive beta sequences. Rows matching on CDR3 protein sequence are summarized as one entry with the most common DNA and genes. In this record, the V and J calls reflect TCRdb's handling and not the investigators' own analysis. This sample gives roughly 900,000 distinct CDR3 sequences in total; about 48% of them show up just once. Of the sample, over 10% falls within the top ten clones.

Overall study results and their limits: As age increased, observed TCR beta diversity per million T cells dropped in a roughly linear way, and a significant reduction was already evident by age 40. Compared with the aged group, more naive CD4+ T cells, fewer expanded clones and increased TCR diversity were shown by the long-lived group, suggesting age selection. Estimates of total diversity from one million sequenced T cells were regarded as lower bounds and underestimates. Donor CMV infection status was unknown, potentially confounding age-related changes in expanded clonotypes. A strong correlation was found between observed TCR beta diversity and the percentage of naive T cells measured by flow cytometry. Because profiling used bulk unsorted PBMCs, naive and antigen-experienced compartments could not be compared conclusively.

The specimen sequenced was blood. Rearrangement joined TRBV20-1 to TRBJ1-5; TRBD1 fits 7 bases in the junction. The sequence was obtained from a man between 25 and 39 years old in good health. CDR3 region: CSARPGGQPQHF. The DNA sequence is given as TGCAGTGCTAGACCAGGGGGGCAGCCCCAGCATTTT.